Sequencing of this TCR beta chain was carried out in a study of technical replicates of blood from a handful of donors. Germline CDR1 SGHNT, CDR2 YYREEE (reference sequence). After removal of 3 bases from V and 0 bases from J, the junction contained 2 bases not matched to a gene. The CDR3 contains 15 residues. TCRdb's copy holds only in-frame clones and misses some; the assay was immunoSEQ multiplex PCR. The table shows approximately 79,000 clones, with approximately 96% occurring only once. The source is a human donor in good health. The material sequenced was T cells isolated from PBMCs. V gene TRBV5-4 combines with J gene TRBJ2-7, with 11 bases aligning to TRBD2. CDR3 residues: CASSSGLADSYEQYF. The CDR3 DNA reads TGTGCCAGCAGCTCGGGACTAGCGGACTCCTACGAGCAGTACTTC.